Listed below are T cell receptor beta chains from one sample, sequenced in a study of post-analysis software for immune sequencing data. Using its own MiXCR run on the PCR reads, TCRdb lists one record per CDR3 protein. The sample shows about 770,000 distinct CDR3 sequences, about 43% of them seen only once. The sample comprised blood. These receptors were obtained from a girl under 18 with multiple sclerosis. CDR3s include the opening cysteine and the closing phenylalanine or tryptophan. D genes are given only for firm matches. Some rows mark clone size as missing; the rest say once, few, many or name a class of expanded clone.

abundance,v_gene,j_gene,d_gene,CDR3nt,CDR3aa
few,TRBV7-3,TRBJ2-1,TRBD2,TGTGCCAGCAGCTTAGAGCGGGACCTGTACAATGAGCAGTTCTTC,CASSLERDLYNEQFF
NA,TRBV20-1,TRBJ1-1,NA,TGCAGTGCCTGCAGGGCCACTGAAGCTTTCTTT,CSACRATEAFF
few,TRBV5-5,TRBJ2-3,NA,TGTGCCAGCAGCTCGGAGGTATTTGCAGATACGCAGTATTTT,CASSSEVFADTQYF
few,TRBV4-1,TRBJ2-4,NA,TGCGCCAGCAGCCAAGATCTGGAATGGGGAAACATTCAGTACTTC,CASSQDLEWGNIQYF
NA,TRBV7-2,TRBJ2-7,NA,TGTGCCAGCACTCGGACATCTACCTACGAGCAGTACTTC,CASTRTSTYEQYF
NA,TRBV9,TRBJ2-4,NA,TGTGCCAGCAGCGTACGAGAGGAAAAGGGGGCCAAAAACATTCAGTACTTC,CASSVREEKGAKNIQYF
NA,TRBV2,TRBJ1-2,TRBD1,TGTGCCAGCACCCCGGGACAGAGACGGTATGGCTACACCTTC,CASTPGQRRYGYTF
few,TRBV20-1,TRBJ2-5,TRBD2,TGCAGTGCTAGAAGGAGCGGGGTAGAAGAGACCCAGTACTTC,CSARRSGVEETQYF
NA,TRBV29-1,TRBJ2-5,NA,TGCAGCGTTGTGGCTAGTATGGACCAAGAGACCCAGTACTTC,CSVVASMDQETQYF
few,TRBV20-1,TRBJ2-1,NA,TGCAGTGCTAGAGAAATAAGCGGAGACCCCTCCTACAATGAGCAGTTCTTC,CSAREISGDPSYNEQFF